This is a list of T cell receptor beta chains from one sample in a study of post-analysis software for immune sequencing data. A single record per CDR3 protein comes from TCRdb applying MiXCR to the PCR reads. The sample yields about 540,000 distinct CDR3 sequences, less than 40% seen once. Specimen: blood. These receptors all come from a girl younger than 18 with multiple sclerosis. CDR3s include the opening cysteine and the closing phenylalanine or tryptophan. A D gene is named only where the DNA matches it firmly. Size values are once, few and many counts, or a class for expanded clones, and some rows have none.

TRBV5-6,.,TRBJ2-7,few,CASSLAPTGNYEQYF,TGTGCCAGCAGCTTGGCACCCACCGGGAACTACGAGCAGTACTTC
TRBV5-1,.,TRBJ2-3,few,CASSLVGARAITDTQYF,TGCGCCAGCAGCTTGGTAGGCGCCAGAGCCATAACAGATACGCAGTATTTT
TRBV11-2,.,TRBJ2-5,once,CASSLGFGEQETQYF,TGTGCCAGCAGCTTAGGGTTTGGGGAGCAAGAGACCCAGTACTTC
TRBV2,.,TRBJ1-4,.,CASKGLLKLFF,TGTGCCAGCAAGGGACTTTTAAAACTGTTTTTT
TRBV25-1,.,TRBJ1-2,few,CASSEQGYGYTF,TGTGCCAGCAGTGAACAGGGGTATGGCTACACCTTC
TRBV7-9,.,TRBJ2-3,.,CASSLVTANTQYF,TGTGCCAGCAGCTTAGTCACGGCGAATACGCAGTATTTT
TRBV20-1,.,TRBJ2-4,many,CSARNSLAKNIQYF,TGCAGTGCTAGAAACAGTCTAGCCAAAAACATTCAGTACTTC
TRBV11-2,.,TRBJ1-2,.,CASSSGRAGGYTF,TGTGCCAGCAGCTCAGGGAGGGCGGGCGGCTACACCTTC
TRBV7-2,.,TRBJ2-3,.,CASSSTVIGGDTQYF,TGTGCCAGCAGCTCTACCGTTATAGGGGGAGATACGCAGTATTTT
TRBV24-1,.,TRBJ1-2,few,CATSVRSDYGYTF,TGTGCCACCAGTGTACGCTCGGACTATGGCTACACCTTC
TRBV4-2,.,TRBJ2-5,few,CASSQAASAGWETQYF,TGTGCCAGCAGCCAAGCGGCATCTGCGGGGTGGGAGACCCAGTACTTC
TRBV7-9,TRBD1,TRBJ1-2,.,CASSGGGQANYGYTF,TGTGCCAGCAGCGGAGGTGGACAGGCTAACTATGGCTACACCTTC
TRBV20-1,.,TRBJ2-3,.,CSAPSSRDTLGNTQYF,TGCAGTGCGCCGTCGTCGCGGGACACCCTTGGAAATACGCAGTATTTT
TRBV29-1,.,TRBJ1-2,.,CSVDQIYGYTF,TGCAGCGTTGACCAGATCTATGGCTACACCTTC
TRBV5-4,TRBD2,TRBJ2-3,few,CASSTPGLAGGHLSTDTQYF,TGTGCCAGCAGCACCCCGGGACTAGCGGGGGGGCATTTGAGCACAGATACGCAGTATTTT
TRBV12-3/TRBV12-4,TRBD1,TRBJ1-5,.,CASSLDWTGDTQPQHF,TGTGCCAGCAGTCTTGATTGGACAGGGGACACTCAGCCCCAGCATTTT
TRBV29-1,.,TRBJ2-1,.,CSVELGGSYNEQFF,TGCAGCGTAGAACTAGGAGGGTCCTACAATGAGCAGTTCTTC
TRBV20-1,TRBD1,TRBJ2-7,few,CSARRTGSYEQYF,TGCAGTGCCCGTAGGACAGGGTCCTACGAGCAGTACTTC
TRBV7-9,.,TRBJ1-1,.,CASSQSVNTEAFF,TGTGCCAGCAGCCAAAGTGTGAACACTGAAGCTTTCTTT
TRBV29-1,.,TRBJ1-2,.,CSVGWPDTGYTF,TGCAGCGTTGGTTGGCCAGACACTGGCTACACCTTC
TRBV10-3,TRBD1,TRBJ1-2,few,CAISGDRQGLNGYTF,TGTGCCATCAGTGGTGATCGACAGGGGCTGAATGGCTACACCTTC
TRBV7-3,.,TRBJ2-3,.,CASSPLPGDTQYF,TGTGCCAGCAGCCCTCTCCCCGGAGATACGCAGTATTTT
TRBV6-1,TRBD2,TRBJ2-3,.,CASRLSGGGTTSTDTQYF,TGTGCCAGCAGACTTTCTGGCGGGGGGACTACTAGCACAGATACGCAGTATTTT
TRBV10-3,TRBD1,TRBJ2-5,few,CAISESTGAETQYF,TGTGCCATCAGTGAGTCGACAGGGGCGGAGACCCAGTACTTC
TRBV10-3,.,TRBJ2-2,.,CAISSTGVAAGELFF,TGTGCCATCAGCTCAACGGGAGTGGCGGCCGGGGAGCTGTTTTTT
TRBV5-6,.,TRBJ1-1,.,CASRIKGDYTEAFF,TGTGCCAGCAGGATCAAAGGGGATTACACTGAAGCTTTCTTT
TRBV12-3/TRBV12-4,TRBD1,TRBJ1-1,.,CASRTGGRTEAFF,TGTGCCAGCAGGACAGGGGGAAGAACTGAAGCTTTCTTT
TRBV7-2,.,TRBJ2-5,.,CASSLVWRQETQYF,TGTGCCAGCAGCTTAGTTTGGCGTCAAGAGACCCAGTACTTC
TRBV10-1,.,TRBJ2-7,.,CASSESPMPSVAKQYF,TGCGCCAGCAGTGAGTCTCCAATGCCTTCTGTGGCAAAGCAGTACTTC
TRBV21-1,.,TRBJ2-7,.,CASSKAPQDKRYEQYF,TGTGCCAGCAGCAAAGCCCCACAGGACAAGAGGTACGAGCAGTACTTC
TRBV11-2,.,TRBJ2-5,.,CASSLTGFGETQYF,TGTGCCAGCAGCTTAACTGGATTCGGGGAGACCCAGTACTTC
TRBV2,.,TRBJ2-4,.,CASSDTLTGMDIQYF,TGTGCCAGCAGTGACACACTAACCGGGATGGACATTCAGTACTTC
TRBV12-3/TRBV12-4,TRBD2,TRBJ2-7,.,CASNGLGTSSYEQYF,TGTGCCAGCAATGGTTTGGGGACTAGCAGCTACGAGCAGTACTTC
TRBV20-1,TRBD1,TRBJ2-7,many,CSAPRTGVEQYF,TGCAGTGCTCCCCGGACAGGGGTCGAGCAGTACTTC
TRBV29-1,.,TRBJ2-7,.,CSVVGSPYEQYF,TGCAGCGTTGTAGGGTCACCCTACGAGCAGTACTTC
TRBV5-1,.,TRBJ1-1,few,CASSSPGAEAFF,TGCGCCAGCAGCTCTCCCGGGGCTGAAGCTTTCTTT
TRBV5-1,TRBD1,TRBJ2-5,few,CASSRGQEWKTQYF,TGCGCCAGCAGCAGGGGACAGGAATGGAAGACCCAGTACTTC
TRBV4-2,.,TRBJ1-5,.,CASSQTFQGNQPQHF,TGTGCCAGCAGCCAAACGTTCCAGGGAAATCAGCCCCAGCATTTT
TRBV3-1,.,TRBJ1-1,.,CASSQGDLRGRTEAFF,TGTGCCAGCAGCCAAGGGGACCTTCGGGGGCGGACTGAAGCTTTCTTT
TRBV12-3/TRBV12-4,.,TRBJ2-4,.,CASRADGSAKNIQYF,TGTGCCAGCCGCGCGGATGGTTCGGCCAAAAACATTCAGTACTTC
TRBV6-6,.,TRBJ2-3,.,CASSNRDAGTDTQYF,TGTGCCAGCAGTAACCGGGACGCTGGCACAGATACGCAGTATTTT